This T cell receptor beta chain was sequenced during a study of T cells in tuberculosis. Sequencing used immunoSEQ multiplex PCR; TCRdb keeps in-frame clones, though not all of them. The data show roughly 28,000 clones, with approximately 93% seen just once and roughly 5% held by the top ten. This CDR3 contains 14 residues. The trim removed 5 bases at V and 9 bases at J, leaving 5 bases unmatched. Looked up from germline, CDR1 is LNHDA and CDR2 is SQIVND (reference sequence). The rearrangement uses TRBV19 and TRBJ1-6, with 9 bases lining up with TRBD1. This receptor was taken from a donor aged 5 to 30 with latent tuberculosis or without tuberculosis infection. The sample comprised PBMCs. Here the CDR3 reads CASSEGTGSSPLHF. Here the CDR3 DNA reads TGTGCCAGTAGTGAAGGGACAGGGTCTTCACCCCTCCACTTT.